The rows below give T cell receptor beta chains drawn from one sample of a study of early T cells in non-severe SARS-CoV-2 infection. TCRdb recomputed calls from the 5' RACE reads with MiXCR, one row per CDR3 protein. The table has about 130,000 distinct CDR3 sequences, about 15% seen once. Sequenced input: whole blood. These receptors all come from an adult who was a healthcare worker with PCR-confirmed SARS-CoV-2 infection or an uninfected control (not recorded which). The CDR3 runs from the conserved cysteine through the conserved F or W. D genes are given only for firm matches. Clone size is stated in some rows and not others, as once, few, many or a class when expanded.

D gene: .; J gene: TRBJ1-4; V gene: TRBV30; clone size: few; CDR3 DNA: TGTGCCTGGAGTACGATAGATACCAGACTGTTTTTT; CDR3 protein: CAWSTIDTRLFF
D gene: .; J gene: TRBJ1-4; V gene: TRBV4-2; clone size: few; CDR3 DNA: TGTGCCAGCAGCCAAGTTTTCGGGGGCAATGAAAAACTGTTTTTT; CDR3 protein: CASSQVFGGNEKLFF
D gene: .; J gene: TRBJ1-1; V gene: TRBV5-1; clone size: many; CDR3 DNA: TGCGCCAGCAGCCAGGACACCATGAACACTGAAGCTTTCTTT; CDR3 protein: CASSQDTMNTEAFF
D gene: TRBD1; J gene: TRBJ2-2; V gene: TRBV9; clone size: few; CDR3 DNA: TGTGCCAGCAGCGTAGCCGGGACAGGGAGCCGGGAGCTGTTTTTT; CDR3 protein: CASSVAGTGSRELFF
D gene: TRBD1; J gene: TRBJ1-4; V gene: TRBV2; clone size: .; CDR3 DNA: TGTGCCAGCAAGGGTGACAGGGGGCGTGAAAAACTGTTTTTT; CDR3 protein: CASKGDRGREKLFF
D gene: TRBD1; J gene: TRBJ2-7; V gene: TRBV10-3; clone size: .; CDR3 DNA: TGTGCCATCAGTGACGGGACAGGCTACGAGCAGTACTTC; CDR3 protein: CAISDGTGYEQYF
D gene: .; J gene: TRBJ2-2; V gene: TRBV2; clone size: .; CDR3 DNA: TGTGCCAGCAGTGAAATGGGGGGAGCGAACACCGGGGAGCTGTTTTTT; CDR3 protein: CASSEMGGANTGELFF
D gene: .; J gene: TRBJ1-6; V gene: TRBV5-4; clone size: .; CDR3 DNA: .; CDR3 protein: CASTSWGGGNSPHHF
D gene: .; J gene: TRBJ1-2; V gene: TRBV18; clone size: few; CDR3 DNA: TGTGCCAGCTCACCAAACCCAGAGAGCTATGGCTACACCTTC; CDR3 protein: CASSPNPESYGYTF
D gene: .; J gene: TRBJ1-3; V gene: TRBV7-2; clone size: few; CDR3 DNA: TGTGCCAGCAGCCTCTCCGGGGGGAGCCGAATAGGAAACACCATATATTTT; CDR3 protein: CASSLSGGSRIGNTIYF
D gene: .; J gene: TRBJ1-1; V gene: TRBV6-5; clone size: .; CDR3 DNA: TGTGCCAGCAAGATCGGGCTTCTGGGGGGAGAAGACACTGAAGCTTTCTTT; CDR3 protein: CASKIGLLGGEDTEAFF
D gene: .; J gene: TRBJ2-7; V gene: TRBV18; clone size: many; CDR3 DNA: TGTGCCAGCTCACCAGAGGACCCGTTACCCTACGAGCAGTACTTC; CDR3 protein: CASSPEDPLPYEQYF
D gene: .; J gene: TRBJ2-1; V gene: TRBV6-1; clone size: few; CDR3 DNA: TGTGCCAGCAGTGAAGGCCCCCCGACTAGCAATGAGCAGTTCTTC; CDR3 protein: CASSEGPPTSNEQFF
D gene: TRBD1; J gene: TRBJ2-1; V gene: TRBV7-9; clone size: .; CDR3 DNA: TGTGCCAGCAGCGTGCAGGGGGATGAGCAGTTCTTC; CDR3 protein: CASSVQGDEQFF
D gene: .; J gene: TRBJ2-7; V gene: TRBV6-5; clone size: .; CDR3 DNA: TGTGCCAGCAGACAGTCGAGGGACTCCCTGTACGAGCAGTACTTC; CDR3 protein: CASRQSRDSLYEQYF
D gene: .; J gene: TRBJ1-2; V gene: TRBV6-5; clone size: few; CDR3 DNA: TGTGCCAGCAGTTACGACGGGCACTATGGCTACACCTTC; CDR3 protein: CASSYDGHYGYTF
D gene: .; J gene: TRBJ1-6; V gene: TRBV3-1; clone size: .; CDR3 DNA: TGTGCCAGCAGCCAAGCTACAGATAATTCACCCCTCCACTTT; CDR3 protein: CASSQATDNSPLHF
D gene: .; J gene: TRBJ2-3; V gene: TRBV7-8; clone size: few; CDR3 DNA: TGTGCCAGCAGCCCCGGGACCAGGACAGATACGCAGTATTTT; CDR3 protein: CASSPGTRTDTQYF
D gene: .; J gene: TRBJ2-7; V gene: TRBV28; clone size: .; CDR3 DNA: TGTGCCAGCAAGCCCGCGGACGGGTCCTACGAGCAGTACTTC; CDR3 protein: CASKPADGSYEQYF
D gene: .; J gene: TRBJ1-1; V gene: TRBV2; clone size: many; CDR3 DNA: TGTGCCAGCAGAGAAGACAGGTTGAACACTGAAGCTTTCTTT; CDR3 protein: CASREDRLNTEAFF
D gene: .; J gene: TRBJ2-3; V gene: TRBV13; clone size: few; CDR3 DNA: TGTGCCAGCGCCCTCCACACAGATACGCAGTATTTT; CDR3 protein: CASALHTDTQYF
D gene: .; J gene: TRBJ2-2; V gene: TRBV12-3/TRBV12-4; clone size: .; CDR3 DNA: .; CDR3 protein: CVSGTSGNTGELFFF
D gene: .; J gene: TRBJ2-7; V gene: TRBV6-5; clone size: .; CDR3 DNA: TGTGCCAGCAGTCAACTTCGGCGGTCCTACGAGCAGTACTTC; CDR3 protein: CASSQLRRSYEQYF
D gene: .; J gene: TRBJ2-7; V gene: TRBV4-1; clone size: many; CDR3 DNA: TGCGCCAGCAGCCAAGATCTAGGCTACGAGCAGTACTTC; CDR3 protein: CASSQDLGYEQYF
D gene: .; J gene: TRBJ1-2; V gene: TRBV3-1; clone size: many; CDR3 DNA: TGTGCCAGCAGCCAGACAGGAGGTGGTGGCTACACCTTC; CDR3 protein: CASSQTGGGGYTF
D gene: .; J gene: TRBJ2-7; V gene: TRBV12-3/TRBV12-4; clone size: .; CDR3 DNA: TGTGCCAGCAGCCCCATCCCAGGGGCCGGCGAGCAGTACTTC; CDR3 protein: CASSPIPGAGEQYF
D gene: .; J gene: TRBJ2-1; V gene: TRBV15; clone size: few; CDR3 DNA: TGTGCCACCGGAGTTTCCCGGGGACCCTACAATGAGCAGTTCTTC; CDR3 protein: CATGVSRGPYNEQFF
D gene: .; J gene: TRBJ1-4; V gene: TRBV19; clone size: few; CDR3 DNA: TGTGCCAGTAGTCTCGGGACACCAAATGAAAAACTGTTTTTT; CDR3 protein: CASSLGTPNEKLFF
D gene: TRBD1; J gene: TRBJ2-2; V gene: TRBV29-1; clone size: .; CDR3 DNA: TGCAGCGCCGGGGACAGATCGAACACCGGGGAGCTGTTTTTT; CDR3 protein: CSAGDRSNTGELFF
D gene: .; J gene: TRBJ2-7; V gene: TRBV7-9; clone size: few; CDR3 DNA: TGTGCCAGCAGCCTCCAGTCTGGGAGCTACGAGCAGTACTTC; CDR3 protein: CASSLQSGSYEQYF
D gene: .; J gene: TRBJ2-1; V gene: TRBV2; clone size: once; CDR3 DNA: TGTGCCAGCAGGGGTCCGGGCGCGCAGTTCTTC; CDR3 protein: CASRGPGAQFF
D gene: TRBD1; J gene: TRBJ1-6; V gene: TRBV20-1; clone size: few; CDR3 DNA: TGCAGTGCTGTCCATTCCGGACAGGGACGGGATTCACCCCTCCACTTT; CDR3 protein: CSAVHSGQGRDSPLHF
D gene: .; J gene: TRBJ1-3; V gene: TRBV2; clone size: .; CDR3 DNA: TGTGCCAGCACAACGAGCTCTGGAAACACCATATATTTT; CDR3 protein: CASTTSSGNTIYF
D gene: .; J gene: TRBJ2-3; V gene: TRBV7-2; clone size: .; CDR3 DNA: TGTGCCAGCAGCAAACACATCTTAGCGACAGATACGCAGTATTTT; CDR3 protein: CASSKHILATDTQYF
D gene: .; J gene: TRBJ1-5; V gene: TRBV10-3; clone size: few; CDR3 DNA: TGTGCCATCAGTGAGTTCCCTGTGGGCCTCTATAGCAATCAGCCCCAGCATTTT; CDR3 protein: CAISEFPVGLYSNQPQHF
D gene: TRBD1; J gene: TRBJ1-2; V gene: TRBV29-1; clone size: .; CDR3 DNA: TGCTGTTCATGGACAGGGGAAGACTATGGCTACACCTTC; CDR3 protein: CCSWTGEDYGYTF
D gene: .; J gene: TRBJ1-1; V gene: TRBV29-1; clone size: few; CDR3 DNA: TGCAGCGTCGGAATCTACTCTGAAGCTTTCTTT; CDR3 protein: CSVGIYSEAFF
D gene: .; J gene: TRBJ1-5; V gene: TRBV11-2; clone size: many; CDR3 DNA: TGTGCCAGCAGCTTATACGGTCAGCCCCAGCATTTT; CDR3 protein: CASSLYGQPQHF
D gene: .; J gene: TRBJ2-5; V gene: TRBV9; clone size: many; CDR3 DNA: TGTGCCAGCAGCGGCCACTTCTTAGCGACAGAGACCCAGTACTTC; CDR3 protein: CASSGHFLATETQYF
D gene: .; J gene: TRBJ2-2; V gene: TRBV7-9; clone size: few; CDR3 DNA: TGTGCCAGCAGCTTAGGGCGGTCGAACACCGGGGAGCTGTTTTTT; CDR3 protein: CASSLGRSNTGELFF
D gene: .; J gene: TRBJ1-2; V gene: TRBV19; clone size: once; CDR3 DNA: TGTGCCAGTAGTGAGGGAGCCCGAGGGTATGGCTACACCTTC; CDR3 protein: CASSEGARGYGYTF
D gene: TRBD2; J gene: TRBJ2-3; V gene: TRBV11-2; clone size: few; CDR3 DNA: TGTGCCAGCAGCTTCACCGGACTAGCGGGGAATACGCAGTATTTT; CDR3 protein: CASSFTGLAGNTQYF
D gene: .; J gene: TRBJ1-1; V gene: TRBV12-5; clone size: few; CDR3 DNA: TGTGCTAGTGGTAATCCTAACACTGAAGCTTTCTTT; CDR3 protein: CASGNPNTEAFF